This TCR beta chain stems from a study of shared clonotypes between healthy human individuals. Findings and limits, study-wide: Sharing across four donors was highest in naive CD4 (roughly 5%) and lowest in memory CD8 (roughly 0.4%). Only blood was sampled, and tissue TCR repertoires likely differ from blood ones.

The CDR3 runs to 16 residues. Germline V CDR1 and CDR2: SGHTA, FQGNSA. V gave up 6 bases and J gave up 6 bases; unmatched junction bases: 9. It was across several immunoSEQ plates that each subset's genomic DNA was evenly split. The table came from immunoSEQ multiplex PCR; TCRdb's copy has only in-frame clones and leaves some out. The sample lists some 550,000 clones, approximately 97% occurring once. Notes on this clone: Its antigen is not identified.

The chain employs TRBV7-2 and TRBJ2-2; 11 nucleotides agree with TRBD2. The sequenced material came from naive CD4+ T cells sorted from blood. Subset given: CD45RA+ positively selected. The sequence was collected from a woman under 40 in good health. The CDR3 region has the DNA TGTGCCAGCAGTGGGGCTAGCGGGAGGAGGGCCGGGGAGCTGTTTTTT. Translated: CASSGASGRRAGELFF.